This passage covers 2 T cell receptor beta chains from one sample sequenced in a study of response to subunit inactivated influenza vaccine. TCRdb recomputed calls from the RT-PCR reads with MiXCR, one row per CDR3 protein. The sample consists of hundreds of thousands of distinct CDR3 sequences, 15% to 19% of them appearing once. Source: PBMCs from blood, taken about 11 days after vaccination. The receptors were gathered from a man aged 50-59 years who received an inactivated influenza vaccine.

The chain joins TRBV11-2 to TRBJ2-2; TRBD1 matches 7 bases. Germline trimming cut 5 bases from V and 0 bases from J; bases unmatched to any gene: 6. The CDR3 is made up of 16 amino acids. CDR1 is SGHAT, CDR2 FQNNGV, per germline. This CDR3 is CASSTQTGSNTGELFF. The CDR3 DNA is TGTGCCAGCAGCACCCAGACAGGGTCGAACACCGGGGAGCTGTTTTTT. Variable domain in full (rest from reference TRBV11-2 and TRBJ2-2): EAGVAQSPRYKIIEKRQSVAFWCNPISGHATLYWYQQILGQGPKLLIQFQNNGVVDDSQLPKDRFSAERLKGVDSTLKIQPAKLEDSAVYLCASSTQTGSNTGELFFGEGSRLTVL.

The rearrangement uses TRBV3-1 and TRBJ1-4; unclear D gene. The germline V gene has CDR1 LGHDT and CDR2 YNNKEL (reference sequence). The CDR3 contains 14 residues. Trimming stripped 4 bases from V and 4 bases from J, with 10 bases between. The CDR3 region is CASSPRAFNEKLFF. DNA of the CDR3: TGTGCCAGCAGCCCGCGGGCCTTTAATGAAAAACTGTTTTTT.